The 12 T cell receptor beta chains reported below all come from one sample, sequenced in a study of blood T cells in healthy people across ages. The use of a sample-barcoded 5' primer and a J-beta primer mix characterized a second PCR of roughly 6 to 11 cycles. TCRdb recomputed calls from the 5' RACE reads with MiXCR, one row per CDR3 protein. The sample lists 1 million or so distinct CDR3 sequences, approximately 25% occurring once. Another study also made use of these data, one on T cells of mothers and their children.

Sequencing was carried out using blood. Receptor source: a girl between 2 and 10 years old in good health.

The table lists this clonotype with a few counts. The V gene is TRBV7-3, the J gene TRBJ2-1; maybe TRBD2 (6 bases). CDR1 SGHTA and CDR2 FQGTGA come from the germline V gene. The length of the CDR3 is 16 residues. Deletions cut 3 bases from V and 0 bases from J, with 12 bases between. As DNA, the CDR3 is TGTGCCAGCAGCTTCCCGGACGGGAGCTCCTACAATGAGCAGTTCTTC. Translating gives CASSFPDGSSYNEQFF. Looking up the rest from reference TRBV7-3 and TRBJ2-1 gives the full variable domain: GAGVSQTPSNKVTEKGKYVELRCDPISGHTALYWYRQSLGQGPEFLIYFQGTGAADDSGLPNDRFFAVRPEGSVSTLKIQRTERGDSAVYLCASSFPDGSSYNEQFFGPGTRLTVL.

The table lists this clonotype with a few counts. This rearrangement joins TRBV29-1 to TRBJ2-1; 7 bases agree with TRBD1. The V gene's germline CDR1 is SQVTM and CDR2 ANQGSEA. With V trimmed by 2 bases and J by 6 bases, 4 bases remained unmatched. This CDR3 is 13 amino acids long. This chain's CDR3 is CSVEKDRLNEQFF. CDR3 bases: TGCAGCGTTGAAAAGGACAGGCTCAATGAGCAGTTCTTC.

The V and J genes are TRBV28 and TRBJ1-4, with 9 bases identical to TRBD1. After removal of 3 bases from V and 7 bases from J, the junction contained 9 bases not matched to a gene. The CDR3 totals 16 residues. Germline CDR1 is MDHEN and CDR2 is SYDVKM. The CDR3 reads CASSLGDREGSEKLFF. DNA for the CDR3: TGTGCCAGCAGTTTGGGGGACAGGGAAGGTAGTGAAAAACTGTTTTTT.

In this sample, this clonotype turned up a few times. This chain joins TRBV12-3 or TRBV12-4 and TRBJ2-7, with 9 bases identical to TRBD1. Losses at the gene ends were 8 bases for V and 12 bases for J; bases not matched to a gene: 11. CDR3 length: 12 residues. This CDR3 reads CASSPGGGQGYF. In DNA, the CDR3 is TGTGCCAGCTCACCTGGAGGGGGACAGGGGTACTTC.

V gene TRBV27 combines with J gene TRBJ2-5; the D is unclear. Trimming removed 0 bases from V and 4 bases from J, with 12 bases in between. Germline CDR1 is MNHEY and CDR2 is SMNVEV (reference sequence). The length of the CDR3 is 15 residues. For the CDR3, the DNA is TGTGCCAGCAGTTTATCGTTTCTAGTGGGAGAGACCCAGTACTTC. Translating gives CASSLSFLVGETQYF.

The V gene is TRBV5-1, the J gene TRBJ2-5, with no clear D. The J call may be faulty, since TRBJ2-1 better matches the DNA end. This CDR3 contains 14 residues. Germline-derived CDR1 and CDR2 are SGHRS and YFSETQ. This CDR3 is CASSLDRASNEQFF. The CDR3 region has the DNA TGCGCCAGCAGCTTGGACAGAGCTTCCAATGAGCAGTTCTTC.

This clonotype has a handful of counts. The rearrangement uses TRBV27 and TRBJ2-5, with D possibly TRBD2 on 5 matching bases. The end of the DNA fits TRBJ2-7 better, so the J call may be wrong. The CDR3 totals 13 residues. Looked up from germline, CDR1 is MNHEY and CDR2 is SMNVEV (reference sequence). CDR3 region: CASTTDSGNEQYF. The CDR3 DNA sequence: TGTGCCAGCACTACGGACTCTGGGAACGAGCAGTACTTC.

As to this clonotype: A junction end diverges from the germline sequence, so it may reflect a read error. This rearrangement joins TRBV6-5 to TRBJ2-1; D ambiguous. Germline V gene lookup returns CDR1 MNHEY and CDR2 SVGAGI. This CDR3 has 15 amino acids. In nucleotides, the CDR3 is TGTGTCAGCAGTTACGAGGCGGACCTTTACAATGAGCAGTTCTTC. Residues: CVSSYEADLYNEQFF.

The gene calls are TRBV9 and TRBJ1-2; D call uncertain. V was shortened by 0 bases and J by 6 bases, with 9 bases between the two germline ends. The V gene's germline CDR1 is SGDLS and CDR2 YYNGEE. CDR3 length equals 13 residues. Written as DNA, the CDR3 is TGTGCCAGCAGCGTAGGTTCCGGGGATGGCTACACCTTC. It specifies CASSVGSGDGYTF.

The chain couples TRBV9 to TRBJ1-1; D is unresolved. Germline assignment: CDR1 SGDLS and CDR2 YYNGEE. Trimming cost V 0 bases and J 6 bases, with 15 bases left between them. The CDR3 totals 15 residues. The chain's CDR3 is CASSVEPGGQAEAFF. The DNA for the CDR3 is TGTGCCAGCAGCGTAGAACCTGGAGGGCAGGCTGAAGCTTTCTTT.

Only a few counts were recorded for this clonotype. The genes are TRBV11-2 and TRBJ2-1, with 13 nucleotides matching TRBD2. Germline assignment: CDR1 SGHAT and CDR2 FQNNGV. V gave up 5 bases and J gave up 0 bases; unmatched junction bases: 16. The length of the CDR3 is 21 residues. The CDR3 coding sequence is TGTGCCAGCAGCCACCCCTCGGGGGGACTAGCGGGGAGGAGCTCCTACAATGAGCAGTTCTTC. Translated: CASSHPSGGLAGRSSYNEQFF.

This chain uses TRBV4-3 with TRBJ1-1; D might be TRBD1 (5 bases). Per the germline V gene, CDR1 is LGHNA and CDR2 is YSLEER. This CDR3 region has 15 residues. V was clipped by 1 base and J by 2 bases, with 11 bases between them. CDR3 sequence (DNA): TGCGCCAGCAGCCAAGTGGCAGGGCTAAACACTGAAGCTTTCTTT. Encoded protein: CASSQVAGLNTEAFF.